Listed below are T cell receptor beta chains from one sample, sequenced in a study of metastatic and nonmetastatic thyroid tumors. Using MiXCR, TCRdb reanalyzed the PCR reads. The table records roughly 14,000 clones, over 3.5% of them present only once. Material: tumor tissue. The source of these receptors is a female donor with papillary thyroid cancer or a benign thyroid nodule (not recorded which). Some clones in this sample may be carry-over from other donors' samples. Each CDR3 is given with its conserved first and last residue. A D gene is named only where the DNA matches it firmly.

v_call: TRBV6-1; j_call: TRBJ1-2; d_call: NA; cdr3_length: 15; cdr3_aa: CASSSLSDSDYGYTF
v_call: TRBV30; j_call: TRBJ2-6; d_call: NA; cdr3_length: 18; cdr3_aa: CAWGDPVHTLTRANVLTF
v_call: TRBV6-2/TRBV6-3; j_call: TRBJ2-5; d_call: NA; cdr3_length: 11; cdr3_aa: CASSRGETQYF
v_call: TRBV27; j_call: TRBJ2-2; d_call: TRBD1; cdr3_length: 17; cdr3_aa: CASSFIRGQGNTGELFF
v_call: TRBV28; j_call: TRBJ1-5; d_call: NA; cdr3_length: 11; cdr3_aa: CASMTNQPQHF
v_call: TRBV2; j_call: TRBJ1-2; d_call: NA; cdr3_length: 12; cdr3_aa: CASSSLDYGYTF
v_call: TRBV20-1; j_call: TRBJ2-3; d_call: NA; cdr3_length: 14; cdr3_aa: CSARDSGSTDTQYF
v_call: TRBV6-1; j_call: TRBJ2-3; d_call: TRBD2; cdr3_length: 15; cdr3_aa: CASSYELAGADTQYF
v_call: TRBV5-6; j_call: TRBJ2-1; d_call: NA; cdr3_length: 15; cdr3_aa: CASSGGGLSYNEQFF
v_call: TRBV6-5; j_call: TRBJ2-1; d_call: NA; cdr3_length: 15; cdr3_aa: CASSYLQGSYNEQFF
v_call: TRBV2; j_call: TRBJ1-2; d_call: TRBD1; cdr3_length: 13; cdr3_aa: CASSPTGDYGYTF
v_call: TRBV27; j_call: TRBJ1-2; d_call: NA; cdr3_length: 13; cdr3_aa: CASSLNRVGGYTF
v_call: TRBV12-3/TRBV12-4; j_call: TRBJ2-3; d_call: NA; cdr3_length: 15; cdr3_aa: CASSLDRGGADTQYF
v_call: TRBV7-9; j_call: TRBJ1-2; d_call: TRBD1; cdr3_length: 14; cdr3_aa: CASSLSASGGGYTF